The present TCR beta chain was sequenced within a study of T cell responses to AZD1222 COVID-19 vaccine. Study-wide results and caveats: Once two AZD1222 doses were given, Spike-specific TCR breadth and depth went up. Spike regions recognized by vaccine-associated CD4 TCRs spanned the protein, led by 160-218 and 743-854. A mostly white British donor set with more females was recruited, and clonal diversity was possibly underestimated. Nearly half of spike-specific TCRs reportedly target unmutated variant regions.

Clones were sequenced by immunoSEQ multiplex PCR, and TCRdb holds only the in-frame ones, with some missing. The table records around 120,000 clones, 88% of them present only once. CDR3 length: 15 amino acids. V was cut by 0 bases and J by 0 bases, with 8 bases left in between. Germline lookup yields CDR1 SGDLS and CDR2 YYNGEE. Comment on this clone: The antigen is undetermined.

The receptor comes from an adult in good health. The sequenced sample was peripheral blood, obtained on day 0 of MenACWY control vaccination. J is TRBJ2-3 and V is TRBV9; D is uncertain. CDR3 sequence reads: CASSVAAASTDTQYF. The CDR3 nucleotides read TGTGCCAGCAGCGTAGCGGCGGCTAGCACAGATACGCAGTATTTT.